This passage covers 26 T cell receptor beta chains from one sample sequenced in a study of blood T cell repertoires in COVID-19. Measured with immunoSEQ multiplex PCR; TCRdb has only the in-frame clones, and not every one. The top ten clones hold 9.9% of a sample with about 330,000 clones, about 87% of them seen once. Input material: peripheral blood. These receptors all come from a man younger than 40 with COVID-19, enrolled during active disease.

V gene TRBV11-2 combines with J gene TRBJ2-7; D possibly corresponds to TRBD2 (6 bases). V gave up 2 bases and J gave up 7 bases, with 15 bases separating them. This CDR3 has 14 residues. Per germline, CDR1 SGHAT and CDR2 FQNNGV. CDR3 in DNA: TGTGCCAGCAGCTTAATAGGTCGGGGGAGTGAGCAGTACTTC. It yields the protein CASSLIGRGSEQYF.

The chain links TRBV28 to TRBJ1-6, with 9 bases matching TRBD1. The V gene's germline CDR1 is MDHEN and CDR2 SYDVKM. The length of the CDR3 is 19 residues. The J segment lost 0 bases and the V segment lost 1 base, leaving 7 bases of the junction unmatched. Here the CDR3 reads CASSLLGTGYSSYNSPLHF. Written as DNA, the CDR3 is TGTGCCAGCAGTTTATTGGGGACAGGGTATTCCTCCTATAATTCACCCCTCCACTTT.

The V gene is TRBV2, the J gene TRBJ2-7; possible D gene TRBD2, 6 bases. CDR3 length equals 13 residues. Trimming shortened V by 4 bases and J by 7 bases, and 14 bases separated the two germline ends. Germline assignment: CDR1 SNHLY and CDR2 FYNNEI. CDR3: CASSGLKAGEQYF. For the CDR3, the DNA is TGTGCCAGCAGTGGGTTAAAGGCGGGAGAGCAGTACTTC.

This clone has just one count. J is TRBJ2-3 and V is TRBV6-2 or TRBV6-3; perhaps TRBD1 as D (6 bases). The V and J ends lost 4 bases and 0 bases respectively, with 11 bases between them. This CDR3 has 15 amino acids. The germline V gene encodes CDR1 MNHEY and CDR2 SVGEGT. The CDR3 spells CASSWTAPSTDTQYF. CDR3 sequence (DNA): TGTGCCAGCAGTTGGACAGCCCCTAGCACAGATACGCAGTATTTT.

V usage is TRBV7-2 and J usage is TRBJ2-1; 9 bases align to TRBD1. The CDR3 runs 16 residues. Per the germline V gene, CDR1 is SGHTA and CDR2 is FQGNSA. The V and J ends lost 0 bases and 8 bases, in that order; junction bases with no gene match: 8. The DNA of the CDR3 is TGTGCCAGCAGCTTAGCACAGGGGGCAGTTGGGTATGAGCAGTTCTTC. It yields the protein CASSLAQGAVGYEQFF.

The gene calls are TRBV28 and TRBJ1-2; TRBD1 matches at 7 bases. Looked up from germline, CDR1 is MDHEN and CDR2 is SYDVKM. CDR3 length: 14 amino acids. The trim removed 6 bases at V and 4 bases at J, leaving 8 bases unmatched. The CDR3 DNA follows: TGTGCCAGCAGCTTGGGGGACAGATTCTATGGCTACACCTTC. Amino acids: CASSLGDRFYGYTF.

The CDR3 loop is CASSFRSGGTQYF. The CDR3 coding sequence is TGTGCCAGCAGTTTCCGGTCAGGGGGGACCCAGTACTTC. This chain links TRBV28 with TRBJ2-5, with 7 bases fitting TRBD1. The CDR3 runs to 13 residues. Germline assignment: CDR1 MDHEN and CDR2 SYDVKM. The J segment lost 7 bases and the V segment lost 3 bases, leaving 5 bases of the junction unmatched.

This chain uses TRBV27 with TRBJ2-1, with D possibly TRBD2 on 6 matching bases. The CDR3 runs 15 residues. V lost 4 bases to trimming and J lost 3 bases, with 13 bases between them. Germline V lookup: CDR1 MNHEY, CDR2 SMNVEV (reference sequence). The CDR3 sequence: CASSSDGTYYNEQFF. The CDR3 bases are TGTGCCAGCAGTTCCGACGGGACTTACTACAATGAGCAGTTCTTC.

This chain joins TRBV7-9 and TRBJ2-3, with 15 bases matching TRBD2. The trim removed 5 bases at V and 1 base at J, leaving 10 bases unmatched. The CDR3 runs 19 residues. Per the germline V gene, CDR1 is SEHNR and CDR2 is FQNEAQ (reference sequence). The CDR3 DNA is TGTGCCAGCAGCACGTCCGGACTAGCGGGAGGGCCGGGCACAGATACGCAGTATTTT. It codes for CASSTSGLAGGPGTDTQYF.

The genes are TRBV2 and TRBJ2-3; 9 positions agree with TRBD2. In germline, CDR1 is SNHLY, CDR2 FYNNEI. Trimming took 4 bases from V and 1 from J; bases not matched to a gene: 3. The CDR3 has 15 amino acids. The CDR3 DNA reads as TGTGCCAGCAGTGCAAGGACTAGCGGCACAGATACGCAGTATTTT. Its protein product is CASSARTSGTDTQYF. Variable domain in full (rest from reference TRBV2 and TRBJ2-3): EPEVTQTPSHQVTQMGQEVILRCVPISNHLYFYWYRQILGQKVEFLVSFYNNEISEKSEIFDDQFSVERPDGSNFTLKIRSTKLEDSAMYFCASSARTSGTDTQYFGPGTRLTVL.

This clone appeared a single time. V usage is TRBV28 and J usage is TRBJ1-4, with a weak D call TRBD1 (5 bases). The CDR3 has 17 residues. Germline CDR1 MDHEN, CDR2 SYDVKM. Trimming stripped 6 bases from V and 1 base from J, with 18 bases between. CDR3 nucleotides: TGTGCCAGCAGGCCGGCCCCGGGGGGGGGAACTAATGAAAAACTGTTTTTT. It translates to CASRPAPGGGTNEKLFF. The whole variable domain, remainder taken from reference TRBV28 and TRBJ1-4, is DVKVTQSSRYLVKRTGEKVFLECVQDMDHENMFWYRQDPGLGLRLIYFSYDVKMKEKGDIPEGYSVSREKKERFSLILESASTNQTSMYLCASRPAPGGGTNEKLFFGSGTQLSVL.

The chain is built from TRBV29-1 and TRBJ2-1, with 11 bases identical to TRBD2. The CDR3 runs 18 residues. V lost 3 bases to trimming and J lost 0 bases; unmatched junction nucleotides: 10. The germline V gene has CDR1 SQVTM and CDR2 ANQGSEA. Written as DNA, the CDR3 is TGCAGCGTTGACGTCGGACTAGCGGGTTGGAGCTCCTACAATGAGCAGTTCTTC. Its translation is CSVDVGLAGWSSYNEQFF.

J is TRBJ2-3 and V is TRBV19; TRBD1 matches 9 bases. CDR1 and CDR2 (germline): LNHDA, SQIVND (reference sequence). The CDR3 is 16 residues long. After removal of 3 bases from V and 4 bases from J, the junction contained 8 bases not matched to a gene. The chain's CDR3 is CASSIRRQGGADTQYF. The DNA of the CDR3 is TGTGCCAGTAGTATCCGTAGACAGGGGGGTGCAGATACGCAGTATTTT.

CDR3 loop: CASSLSGGRHNEQFF. For the CDR3, the DNA is TGTGCCAGCAGTTTAAGCGGGGGGCGCCACAATGAGCAGTTCTTC. The chain links TRBV28 to TRBJ2-1; 9 positions agree with TRBD2. With 2 bases clipped from V and 5 bases from J, the junction kept 4 bases outside the gene matches. CDR1 MDHEN and CDR2 SYDVKM come from the germline V gene. The CDR3 consists of 15 residues.

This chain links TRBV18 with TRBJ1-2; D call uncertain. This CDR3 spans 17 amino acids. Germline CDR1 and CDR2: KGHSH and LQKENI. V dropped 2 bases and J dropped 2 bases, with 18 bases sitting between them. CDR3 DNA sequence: TGTGCCAGCTCACCATTCGTCAACGCGGGTAGCAACTATGGCTACACCTTC. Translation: CASSPFVNAGSNYGYTF.

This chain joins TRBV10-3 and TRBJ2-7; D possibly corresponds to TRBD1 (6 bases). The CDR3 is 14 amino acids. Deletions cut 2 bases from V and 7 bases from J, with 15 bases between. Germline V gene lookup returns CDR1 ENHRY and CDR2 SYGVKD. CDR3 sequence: CAISERGQSSEQYF. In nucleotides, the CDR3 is TGTGCCATCAGTGAGAGAGGACAGAGCAGTGAGCAGTACTTC.

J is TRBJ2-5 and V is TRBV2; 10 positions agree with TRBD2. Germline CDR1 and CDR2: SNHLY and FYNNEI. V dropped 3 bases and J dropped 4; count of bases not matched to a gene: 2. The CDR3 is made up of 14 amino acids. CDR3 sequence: CASSDRLAGETQYF. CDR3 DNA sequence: TGTGCCAGCAGTGACAGACTAGCGGGAGAGACCCAGTACTTC.

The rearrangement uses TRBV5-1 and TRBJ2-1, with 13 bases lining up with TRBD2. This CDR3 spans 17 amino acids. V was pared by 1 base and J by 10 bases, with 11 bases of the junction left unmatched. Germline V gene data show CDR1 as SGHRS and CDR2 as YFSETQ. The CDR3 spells CASSLTPGTSGIIEQFF. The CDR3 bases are TGCGCCAGCAGCTTGACCCCCGGGACTAGCGGGATCATAGAGCAGTTCTTC.

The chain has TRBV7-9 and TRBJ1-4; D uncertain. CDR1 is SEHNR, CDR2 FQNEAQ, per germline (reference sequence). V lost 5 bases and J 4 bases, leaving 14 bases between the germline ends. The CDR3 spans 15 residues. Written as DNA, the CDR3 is TGTGCCAGCAGCCCCGAAGGCGGAAGTAATGAAAAACTGTTTTTT. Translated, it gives CASSPEGGSNEKLFF. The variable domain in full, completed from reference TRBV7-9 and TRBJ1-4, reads DTGVSQNPRHKITKRGQNVTFRCDPISEHNRLYWYRQTLGQGPEFLTYFQNEAQLEKSRLLSDRFSAERPKGSFSTLEIQRTEQGDSAMYLCASSPEGGSNEKLFFGSGTQLSVL.

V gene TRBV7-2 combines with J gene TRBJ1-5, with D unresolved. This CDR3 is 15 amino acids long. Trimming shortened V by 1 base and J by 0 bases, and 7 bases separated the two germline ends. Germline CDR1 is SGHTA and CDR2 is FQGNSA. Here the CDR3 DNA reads TGTGCCAGCAGCTTAGGCGGATTTAGCAATCAGCCCCAGCATTTT. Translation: CASSLGGFSNQPQHF.

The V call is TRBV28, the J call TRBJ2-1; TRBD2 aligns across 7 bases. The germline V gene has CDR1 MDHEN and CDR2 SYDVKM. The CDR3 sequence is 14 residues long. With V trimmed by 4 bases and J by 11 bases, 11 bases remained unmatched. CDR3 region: CASSSPGSGIKQFF. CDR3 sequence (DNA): TGTGCCAGCAGTTCCCCGGGGAGCGGGATAAAGCAGTTCTTC.

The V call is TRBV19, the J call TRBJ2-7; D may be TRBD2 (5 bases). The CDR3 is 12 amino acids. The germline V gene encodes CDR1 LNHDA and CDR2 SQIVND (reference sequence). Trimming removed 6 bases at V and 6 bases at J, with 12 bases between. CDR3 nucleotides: TGTGCCAGTAGCTCAATACGGGGCGAGCAGTACTTC. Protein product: CASSSIRGEQYF. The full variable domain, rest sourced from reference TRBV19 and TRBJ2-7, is DGGITQSPKYLFRKEGQNVTLSCEQNLNHDAMYWYRQDPGQGLRLIYYSQIVNDFQKGDIAEGYSVSREKKESFPLTVTSAQKNPTAFYLCASSSIRGEQYFGPGTRLTVT.

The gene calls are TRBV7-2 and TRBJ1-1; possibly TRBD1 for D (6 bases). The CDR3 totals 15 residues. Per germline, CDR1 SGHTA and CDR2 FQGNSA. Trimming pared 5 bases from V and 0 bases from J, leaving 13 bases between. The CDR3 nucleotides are TGTGCCAGCAGCCCGACAGGACACTTGAACACTGAAGCTTTCTTT. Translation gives CASSPTGHLNTEAFF.

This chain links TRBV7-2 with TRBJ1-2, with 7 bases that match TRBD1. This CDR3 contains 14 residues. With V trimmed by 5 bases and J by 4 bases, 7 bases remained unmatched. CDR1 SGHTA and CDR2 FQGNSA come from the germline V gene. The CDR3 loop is CASSRPTGSYGYTF. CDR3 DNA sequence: TGTGCCAGCAGCCGCCCGACAGGGAGCTATGGCTACACCTTC. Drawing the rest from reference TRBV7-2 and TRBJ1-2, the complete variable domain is GAGVSQSPSNKVTEKGKDVELRCDPISGHTALYWYRQSLGQGLEFLIYFQGNSAPDKSGLPSDRFSAERTGGSVSTLTIQRTQQEDSAVYLCASSRPTGSYGYTFGSGTRLTVV.

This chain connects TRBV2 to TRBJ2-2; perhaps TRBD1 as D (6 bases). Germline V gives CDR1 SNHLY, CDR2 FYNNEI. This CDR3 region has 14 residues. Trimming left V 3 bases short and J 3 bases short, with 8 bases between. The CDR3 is CASSEQGHTGELFF. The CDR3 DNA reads TGTGCCAGCAGTGAGCAGGGGCACACCGGGGAGCTGTTTTTT.

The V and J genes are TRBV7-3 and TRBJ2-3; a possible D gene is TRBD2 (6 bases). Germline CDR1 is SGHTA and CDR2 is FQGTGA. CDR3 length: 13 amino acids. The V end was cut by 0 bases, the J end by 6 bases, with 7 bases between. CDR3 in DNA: TGTGCCAGCAGCTTAACGGAGGGGGATACGCAGTATTTT. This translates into CASSLTEGDTQYF.